These 4 T cell receptor beta chains originate from one sample sequenced in a study of identical twins. TCRdb itself ran the 5' RACE reads through MiXCR, one entry per CDR3 protein. Here the sample spans hundreds of thousands of distinct CDR3 sequences, approximately 21% being singletons. This same sample was also part of a study on T cells expressing NK-cell markers.

Sequencing was carried out using PBMCs. The source of these receptors is a woman aged 18 to 35 in good health.

This clonotype was observed a few times. V is TRBV6-1 and J is TRBJ2-7; TRBD1 agrees at 10 bases. V was pared by 7 bases and J by 0 bases, with 3 bases of the junction left unmatched. This CDR3 region has 14 residues. Germline V gene data show CDR1 as MNHNS and CDR2 as SASEGT. CDR3 nucleotide sequence: TGTGCCAGCAAATGGGACAGGGGCTCCTACGAGCAGTACTTC. It is translated as CASKWDRGSYEQYF.

This clonotype has a handful of counts. This rearrangement joins TRBV29-1 to TRBJ2-1, with no clear D. Germline CDR1 reads SQVTM; CDR2 reads ANQGSEA. The CDR3 runs to 13 residues. Trimming cost V 6 bases and J 4 bases, with 13 bases left between them. CDR3 sequence reads: CSVGRNLYNEQFF. The CDR3 bases are TGCAGCGTCGGACGGAATCTTTACAATGAGCAGTTCTTC.

The chain joins TRBV7-8 to TRBJ1-1, with a tentative D call TRBD1 (5 bases). The germline V gene has CDR1 SGHVS and CDR2 FQNEAQ. The germline V and J ends were trimmed by 5 bases and 4 bases, with 26 bases remaining between them. CDR3 size: 18 residues. The CDR3 coding sequence is TGTGCCAGCAGCAACCGGAGGGGAACAGCCAGGCGGGGCACTGAAGCTTTCTTT. It codes for CASSNRRGTARRGTEAFF. Full variable domain (missing parts from reference TRBV7-8 and TRBJ1-1): GAGVSQSPRYKVAKRGQDVALRCDPISGHVSLFWYQQALGQGPEFLTYFQNEAQLDKSGLPSDRFFAERPEGSVSTLKIQRTQQEDSAVYLCASSNRRGTARRGTEAFFGQGTRLTVV.

This clonotype has only one observation. V usage is TRBV7-2 and J usage is TRBJ2-1, with D possibly TRBD2 on 5 matching bases. Germline lookup yields CDR1 SGHTA and CDR2 FQGNSA. The CDR3 runs to 15 residues. V was trimmed by 4 bases and J by 7 bases, leaving 17 bases between them. The CDR3 sequence: CASSYRTLGRNEQFF. The CDR3 DNA follows: TGTGCCAGCAGCTACCGAACACTAGGGCGTAATGAGCAGTTCTTC.